These 6 T cell receptor beta chains were sequenced from one sample in a study of CD8+CD57+ T cells in acquired aplastic anemia. The patients chosen for sequencing had shown expansion of CD8+CD57+ cells (detected by flow cytometry). Profiling that covered TCR beta VDJ and CDR3 relied on genomic DNA as its template. TCRdb processed the reads anew with MiXCR; each CDR3 protein has one entry. The sample records about half a million distinct CDR3 sequences, around 30% being singletons. The sequencing sample was made of sorted CD4+, CD8+, or CD8+CD57+ T cells (not recorded which) from PBMCs. These receptors were taken from a human donor with aplastic anemia.

This clonotype has at least ten counts. The J gene is TRBJ1-4, the V gene TRBV7-6, with D possibly TRBD1 on 6 matching bases. This CDR3 is 15 amino acids long. Trimming shortened V by 1 base and J by 0 bases, and 6 bases separated the two germline ends. Germline lookup yields CDR1 SGHVS and CDR2 FNYEAQ. CDR3 region: CASSLGTATNEKLFF. The CDR3 coding sequence is TGTGCCAGCAGCTTAGGGACAGCAACTAATGAAAAACTGTTTTTT. Full variable domain (remainder filled in from reference TRBV7-6 and TRBJ1-4): GAGVSQSPRYKVTKRGQDVALRCDPISGHVSLYWYRQALGQGPEFLTYFNYEAQQDKSGLPNDRFSAERPEGSISTLTIQRTEQRDSAMYRCASSLGTATNEKLFFGSGTQLSVL.

The chain links TRBV7-3 to TRBJ2-7; TRBD2 agrees at 8 bases. V shed 2 bases, J shed 3 bases, and the junction held 6 bases outside the gene matches. CDR3 length equals 15 residues. Germline V CDR1 and CDR2: SGHTA, FQGTGA. Written as DNA, the CDR3 is TGTGCCAGCAGCTTAGGGTCGGGAGGGAACTACGAGCAGTACTTC. It encodes CASSLGSGGNYEQYF. The full variable domain, in which reference TRBV7-3 and TRBJ2-7 provide the parts outside the CDR3, is GAGVSQTPSNKVTEKGKYVELRCDPISGHTALYWYRQSLGQGPEFLIYFQGTGAADDSGLPNDRFFAVRPEGSVSTLKIQRTERGDSAVYLCASSLGSGGNYEQYFGPGTRLTVT.

The V call is TRBV4-3, the J call TRBJ1-6; D gene unclear. The CDR3 runs 15 residues. V lost 0 bases to trimming and J lost 5 bases, with 8 bases between them. CDR1 is LGHNA, CDR2 YSLEER, per germline. The CDR3: CASSQESGDNSPLHF. The CDR3 region has the DNA TGCGCCAGCAGCCAAGAAAGCGGTGATAATTCACCCCTCCACTTT.

This clonotype was seen at least ten times. This chain joins TRBV2 and TRBJ2-7; D gene ambiguous. Trimming stripped 2 bases from V and 4 bases from J, with 15 bases between. The CDR3 extends over 15 amino acids. Germline V gene data show CDR1 as SNHLY and CDR2 as FYNNEI. In DNA, the CDR3 is TGTGCCAGCAGTGAAAGGTGGCAGGCAATTTACGAGCAGTACTTC. It specifies CASSERWQAIYEQYF. The variable domain in full, with the rest retrieved from reference TRBV2 and TRBJ2-7, is EPEVTQTPSHQVTQMGQEVILRCVPISNHLYFYWYRQILGQKVEFLVSFYNNEISEKSEIFDDQFSVERPDGSNFTLKIRSTKLEDSAMYFCASSERWQAIYEQYFGPGTRLTVT.

The chain links TRBV10-3 to TRBJ1-4; possible D gene TRBD1, 5 bases. This CDR3 is 12 amino acids long. Trimming shortened V by 6 bases and J by 7 bases, and 9 bases separated the two germline ends. CDR1 and CDR2 from the germline V gene are ENHRY and SYGVKD. In nucleotides, the CDR3 is TGTGCCATCAGAGGGACGGGTGAAAAACTGTTTTTT. Amino acids: CAIRGTGEKLFF.

This chain links TRBV2 with TRBJ2-5; the D is unclear. Germline CDR1 SNHLY, CDR2 FYNNEI. Trimming took 4 bases from V and 2 from J, leaving 11 bases between them. The CDR3 covers 14 residues. The CDR3 DNA follows: TGTGCCAGCAGTGGATCGACCTCACAAGAGACCCAGTACTTC. The encoded protein is CASSGSTSQETQYF.